Given below is one T cell receptor beta chain in context. Antigen: not known. This record comes from a study of blood T cells in healthy people across ages. Study observations and caveats: Measured against age, TCR beta diversity per million T cells decreased in a roughly linear manner.

Next came a second PCR, run for about 6 to 12 cycles, which used a sample-barcoded 5' primer along with a J-beta primer mix. Via MiXCR, TCRdb re-called the 5' RACE reads, giving one row per CDR3 protein. The data show about 780,000 distinct CDR3 sequences, with around 25% seen just once and 3% held by the top ten. V was clipped by 5 bases and J by 4 bases; unmatched bases: 12. From germline, CDR1 is PRHDT and CDR2 FYEKMQ (reference sequence). The CDR3 has 16 amino acids. This sample was shared with a second study, whose subject was T cells of mothers and their children. From that paper: Similar effects of thymic selection on TCR recombination output were recorded in related and unrelated pairs. Overlap ran slightly, non-significantly higher for related than unrelated mother-child pairs.

Sequencing used blood. This receptor was identified in a boy younger than 18 in good health. The chain uses TRBV13 and TRBJ2-7; 9 bases are a match to TRBD2. CDR3 region: CASSPRTSETGYEQYF. In DNA, the CDR3 is TGTGCCAGCAGCCCTCGGACTAGCGAGACCGGTTACGAGCAGTACTTC.